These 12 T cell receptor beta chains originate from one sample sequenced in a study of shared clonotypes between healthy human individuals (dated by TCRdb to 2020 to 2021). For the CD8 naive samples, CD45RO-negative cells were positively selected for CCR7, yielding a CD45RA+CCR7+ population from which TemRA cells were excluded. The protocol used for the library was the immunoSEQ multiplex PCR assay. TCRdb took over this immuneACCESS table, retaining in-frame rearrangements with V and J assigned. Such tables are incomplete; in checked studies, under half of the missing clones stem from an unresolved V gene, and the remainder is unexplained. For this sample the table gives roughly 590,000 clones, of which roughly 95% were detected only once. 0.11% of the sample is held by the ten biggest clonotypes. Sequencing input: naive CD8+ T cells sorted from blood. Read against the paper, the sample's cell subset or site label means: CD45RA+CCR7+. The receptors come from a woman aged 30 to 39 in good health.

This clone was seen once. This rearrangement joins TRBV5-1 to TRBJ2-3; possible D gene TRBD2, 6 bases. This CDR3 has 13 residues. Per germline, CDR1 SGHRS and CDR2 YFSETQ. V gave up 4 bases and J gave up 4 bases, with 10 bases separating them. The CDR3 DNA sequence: TGCGCCAGCAGCCTGACTAGTTCAGATACGCAGTATTTT. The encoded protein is CASSLTSSDTQYF.

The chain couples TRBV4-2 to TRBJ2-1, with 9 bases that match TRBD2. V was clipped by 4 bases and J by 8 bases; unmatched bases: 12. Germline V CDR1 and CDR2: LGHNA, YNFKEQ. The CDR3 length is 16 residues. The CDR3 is CASSPTWAGGRYEQFF. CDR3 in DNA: TGTGCCAGCAGCCCCACCTGGGCGGGAGGGCGATATGAGCAGTTCTTC.

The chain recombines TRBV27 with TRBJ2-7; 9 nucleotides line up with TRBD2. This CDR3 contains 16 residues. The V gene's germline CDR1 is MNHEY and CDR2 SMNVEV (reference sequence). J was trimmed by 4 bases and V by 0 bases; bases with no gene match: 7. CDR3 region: CASSLSWRLAGYEQYF. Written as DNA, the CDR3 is TGTGCCAGCAGTTTATCTTGGCGGCTAGCGGGATACGAGCAGTACTTC.

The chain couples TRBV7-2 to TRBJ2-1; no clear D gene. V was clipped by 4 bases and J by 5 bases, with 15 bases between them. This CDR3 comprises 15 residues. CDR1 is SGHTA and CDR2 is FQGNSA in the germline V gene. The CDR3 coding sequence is TGTGCCAGCAGCTGGTCGACCGGTGTGGACAATGAGCAGTTCTTC. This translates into CASSWSTGVDNEQFF.

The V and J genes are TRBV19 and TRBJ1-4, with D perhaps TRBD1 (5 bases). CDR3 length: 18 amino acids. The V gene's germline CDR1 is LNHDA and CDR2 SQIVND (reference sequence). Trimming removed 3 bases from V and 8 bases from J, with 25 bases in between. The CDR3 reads CASSISFWTPELEEKLFF. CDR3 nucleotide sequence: TGTGCCAGTAGTATTTCCTTCTGGACACCCGAATTGGAGGAAAAACTGTTTTTT.

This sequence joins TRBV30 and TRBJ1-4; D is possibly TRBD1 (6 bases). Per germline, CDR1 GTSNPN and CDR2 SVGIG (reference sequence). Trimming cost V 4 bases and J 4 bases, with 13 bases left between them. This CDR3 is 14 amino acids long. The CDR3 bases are TGTGCCTGGACCCACAGGGACCTTAATGAAAAACTGTTTTTT. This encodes CAWTHRDLNEKLFF.

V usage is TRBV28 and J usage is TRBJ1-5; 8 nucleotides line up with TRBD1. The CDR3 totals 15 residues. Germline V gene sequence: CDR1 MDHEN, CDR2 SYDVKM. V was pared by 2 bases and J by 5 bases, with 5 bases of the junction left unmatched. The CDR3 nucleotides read TGTGCCAGCAGTTTAGAAGGGACAGGATATCAGCCCCAGCATTTT. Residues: CASSLEGTGYQPQHF.

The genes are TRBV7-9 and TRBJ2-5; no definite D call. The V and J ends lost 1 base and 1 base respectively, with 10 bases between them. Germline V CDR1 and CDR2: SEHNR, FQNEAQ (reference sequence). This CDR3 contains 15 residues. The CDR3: CASSLVPGLQETQYF. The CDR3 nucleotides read TGTGCCAGCAGCTTAGTTCCAGGTCTCCAAGAGACCCAGTACTTC. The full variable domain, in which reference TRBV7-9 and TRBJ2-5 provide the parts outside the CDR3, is DTGVSQNPRHKITKRGQNVTFRCDPISEHNRLYWYRQTLGQGPEFLTYFQNEAQLEKSRLLSDRFSAERPKGSFSTLEIQRTEQGDSAMYLCASSLVPGLQETQYFGPGTRLLVL.

CDR3 protein: CASSFGWAGDTDTQYF. The CDR3 bases are TGTGCCAGCAGTTTTGGCTGGGCGGGAGACACAGATACGCAGTATTTT. The J gene is TRBJ2-3, the V gene TRBV28, with 7 bases identical to TRBD2. J was trimmed by 2 bases and V by 3 bases; bases with no gene match: 8. Germline V gene lookup returns CDR1 MDHEN and CDR2 SYDVKM. The CDR3 runs 16 residues. Together with reference TRBV28 and TRBJ2-3, the CDR3 gives the full variable domain: DVKVTQSSRYLVKRTGEKVFLECVQDMDHENMFWYRQDPGLGLRLIYFSYDVKMKEKGDIPEGYSVSREKKERFSLILESASTNQTSMYLCASSFGWAGDTDTQYFGPGTRLTVL.

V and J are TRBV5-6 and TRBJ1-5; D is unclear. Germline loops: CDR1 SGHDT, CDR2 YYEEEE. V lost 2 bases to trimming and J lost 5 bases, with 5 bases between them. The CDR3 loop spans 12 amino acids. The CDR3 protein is CASSFSDQPQHF. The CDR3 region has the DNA TGTGCCAGCAGCTTTTCAGATCAGCCCCAGCATTTT.

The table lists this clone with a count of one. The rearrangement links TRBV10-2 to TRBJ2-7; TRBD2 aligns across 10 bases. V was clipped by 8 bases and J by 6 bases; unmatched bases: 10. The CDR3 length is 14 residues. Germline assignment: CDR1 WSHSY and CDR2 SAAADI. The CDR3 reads CASSGAGGRGEQYF. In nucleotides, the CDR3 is TGCGCCAGCTCCGGAGCGGGGGGGAGGGGCGAGCAGTACTTC.

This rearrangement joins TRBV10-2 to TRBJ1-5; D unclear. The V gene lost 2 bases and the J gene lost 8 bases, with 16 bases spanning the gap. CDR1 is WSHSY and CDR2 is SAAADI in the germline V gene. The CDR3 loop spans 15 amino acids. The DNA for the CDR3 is TGCGCCAGCAGTGAGGTAGACGGTGGGCCCAAGCCCCAGCATTTT. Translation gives CASSEVDGGPKPQHF.